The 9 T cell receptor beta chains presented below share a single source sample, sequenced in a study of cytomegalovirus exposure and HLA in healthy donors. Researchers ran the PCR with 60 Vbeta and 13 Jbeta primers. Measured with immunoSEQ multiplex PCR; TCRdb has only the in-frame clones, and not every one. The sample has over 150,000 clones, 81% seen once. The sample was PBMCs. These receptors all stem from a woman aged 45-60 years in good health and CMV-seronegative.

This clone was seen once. The chain's CDR3 is CASSLSVAGSYNEQFF. The CDR3, as DNA: TGTGCCAGCAGCTTGAGTGTAGCGGGCTCCTACAATGAGCAGTTCTTC. The genes are TRBV7-6 and TRBJ2-1; 7 bases fit TRBD2. V lost 3 bases to trimming and J lost 0 bases; unmatched junction nucleotides: 5. Germline CDR1 is SGHVS and CDR2 is FNYEAQ. This CDR3 has 16 amino acids.

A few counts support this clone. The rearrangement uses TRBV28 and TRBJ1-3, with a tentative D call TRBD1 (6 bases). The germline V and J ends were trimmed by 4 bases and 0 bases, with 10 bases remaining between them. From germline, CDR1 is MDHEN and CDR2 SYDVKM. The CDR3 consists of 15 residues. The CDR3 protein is CASSSTGISGNTIYF. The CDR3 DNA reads TGTGCCAGCAGTTCAACAGGGATCTCTGGAAACACCATATATTTT.

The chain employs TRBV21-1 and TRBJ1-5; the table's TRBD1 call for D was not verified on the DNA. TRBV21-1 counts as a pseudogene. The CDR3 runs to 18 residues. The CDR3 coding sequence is TGTGCCAGCAGCAAAGTTGTATCCGGCAGGGGAAGCAATCAGCCCCAGCATTTT. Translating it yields CASSKVVSGRGSNQPQHF.

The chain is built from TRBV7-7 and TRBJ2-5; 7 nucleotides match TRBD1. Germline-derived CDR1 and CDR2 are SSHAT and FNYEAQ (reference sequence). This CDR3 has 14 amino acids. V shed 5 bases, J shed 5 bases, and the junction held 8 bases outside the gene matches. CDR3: CASSDRDRAETQYF. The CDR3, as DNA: TGTGCCAGCAGCGACAGGGACCGGGCCGAGACCCAGTACTTC.

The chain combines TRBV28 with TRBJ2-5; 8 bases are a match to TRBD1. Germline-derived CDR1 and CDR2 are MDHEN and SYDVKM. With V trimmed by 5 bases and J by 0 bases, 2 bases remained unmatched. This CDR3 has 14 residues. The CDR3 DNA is TGTGCCAGCAGTCGACAGGGGTACCAAGAGACCCAGTACTTC. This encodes CASSRQGYQETQYF. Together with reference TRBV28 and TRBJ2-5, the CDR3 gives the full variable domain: DVKVTQSSRYLVKRTGEKVFLECVQDMDHENMFWYRQDPGLGLRLIYFSYDVKMKEKGDIPEGYSVSREKKERFSLILESASTNQTSMYLCASSRQGYQETQYFGPGTRLLVL.

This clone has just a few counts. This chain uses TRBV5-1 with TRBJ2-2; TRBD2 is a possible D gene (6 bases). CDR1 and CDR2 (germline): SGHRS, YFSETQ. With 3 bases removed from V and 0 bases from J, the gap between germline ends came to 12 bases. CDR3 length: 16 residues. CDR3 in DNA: TGCGCCAGCAGCTGGGCGGCTAGCGCGAACACCGGGGAGCTGTTTTTT. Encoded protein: CASSWAASANTGELFF. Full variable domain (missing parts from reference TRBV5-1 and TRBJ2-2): KAGVTQTPRYLIKTRGQQVTLSCSPISGHRSVSWYQQTPGQGLQFLFEYFSETQRNKGNFPGRFSGRQFSNSRSEMNVSTLELGDSALYLCASSWAASANTGELFFGEGSRLTVL.

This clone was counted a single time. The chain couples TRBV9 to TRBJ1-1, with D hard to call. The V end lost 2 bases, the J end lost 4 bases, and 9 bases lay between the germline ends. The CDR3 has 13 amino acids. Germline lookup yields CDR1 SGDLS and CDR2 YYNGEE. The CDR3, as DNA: TGTGCCAGCAGCGTCGAACGGAGCACTGAAGCTTTCTTT. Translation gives CASSVERSTEAFF.

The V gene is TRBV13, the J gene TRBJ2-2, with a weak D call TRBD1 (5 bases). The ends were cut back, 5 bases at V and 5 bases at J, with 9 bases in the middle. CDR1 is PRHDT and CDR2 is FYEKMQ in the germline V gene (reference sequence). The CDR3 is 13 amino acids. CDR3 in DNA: TGTGCCAGCAGCGAGACAGTAACCGGGGAGCTGTTTTTT. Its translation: CASSETVTGELFF.

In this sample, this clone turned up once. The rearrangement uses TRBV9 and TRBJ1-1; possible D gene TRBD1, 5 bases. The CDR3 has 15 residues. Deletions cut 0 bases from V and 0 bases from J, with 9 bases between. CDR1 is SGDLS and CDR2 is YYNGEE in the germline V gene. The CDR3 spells CASSVGQNMNTEAFF. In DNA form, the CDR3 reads TGTGCCAGCAGCGTAGGACAGAACATGAACACTGAAGCTTTCTTT.